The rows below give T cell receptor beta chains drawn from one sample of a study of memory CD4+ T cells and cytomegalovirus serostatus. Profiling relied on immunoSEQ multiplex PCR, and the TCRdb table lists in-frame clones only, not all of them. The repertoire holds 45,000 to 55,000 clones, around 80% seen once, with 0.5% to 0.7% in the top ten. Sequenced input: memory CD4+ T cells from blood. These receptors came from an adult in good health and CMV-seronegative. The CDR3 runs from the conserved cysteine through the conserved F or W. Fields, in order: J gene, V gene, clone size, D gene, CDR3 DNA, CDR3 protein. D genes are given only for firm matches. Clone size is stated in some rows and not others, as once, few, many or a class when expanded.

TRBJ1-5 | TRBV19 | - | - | TGTGCCAGTAGTATAGAGGGGACAACTAATCAGCCCCAGCATTTT | CASSIEGTTNQPQHF
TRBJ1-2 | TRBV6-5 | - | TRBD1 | TGTGCCAGCAGTTACACGCGACAGGGTAACTATGGCTACACCTTC | CASSYTRQGNYGYTF
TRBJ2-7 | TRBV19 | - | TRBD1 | TGTGCCAGTAGTACCGTAATCAGGGGGTTCGACGAGCAGTACTTC | CASSTVIRGFDEQYF
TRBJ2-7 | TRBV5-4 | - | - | TGTGCCAGCAGCTTGAGCGCGGGGTTCCTCTACGAGCAGTACTTC | CASSLSAGFLYEQYF
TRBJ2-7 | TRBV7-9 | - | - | TGTGCCAGCAGCTTGCACGGCAGCTCCTACGAGCAGTACTTC | CASSLHGSSYEQYF
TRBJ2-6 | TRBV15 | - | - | TGTGCCACCAGCAGAGATAAAGTCCGGGGATCCTCTGGGGCCAACGTCCTGACTTTC | CATSRDKVRGSSGANVLTF
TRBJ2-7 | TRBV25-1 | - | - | TGTGCCAGCAGTGGTCATAGCTCCTACGAGCAGTACTTC | CASSGHSSYEQYF
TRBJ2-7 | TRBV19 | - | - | TGTGCCAGTAGTTCGGAAGGCAGGGTGGCCTACGAGCAGTACTTC | CASSSEGRVAYEQYF
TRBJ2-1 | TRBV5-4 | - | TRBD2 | TGTGCCAGCAGCTTTCGGCGGGGGAGCTCCTACAATGAGCAGTTCTTC | CASSFRRGSSYNEQFF
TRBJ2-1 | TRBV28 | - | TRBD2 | TGTGCCAGCAGAGCCAGGACTAGCTCCTACAATGAGCAGTTCTTC | CASRARTSSYNEQFF
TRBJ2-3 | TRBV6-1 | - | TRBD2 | TGTGCCAGCAGATGGACTAGCGGGAGTGGAGATACGCAGTATTTT | CASRWTSGSGDTQYF
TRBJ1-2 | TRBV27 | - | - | TGTGCCAGCAGTTTACAGGGCTATGGCTACACCTTC | CASSLQGYGYTF
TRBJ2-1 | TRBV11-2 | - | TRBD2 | TGTGCCAGCAGCTTACTTTTTAGCGGGAGCGGAGAGCAGTTCTTC | CASSLLFSGSGEQFF
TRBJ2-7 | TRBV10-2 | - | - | TGCGCCAGCAGCGAGAGCTCCTACGAGCAGTACTTC | CASSESSYEQYF
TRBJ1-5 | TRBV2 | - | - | TGTGCCAGCAGCGGCATAGGAGGCCAGCCCCAGCATTTT | CASSGIGGQPQHF
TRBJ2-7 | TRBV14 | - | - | TGTGCCAGCAGCCAAGAGTCGCCTCTCTCCTACGAGCAGTACTTC | CASSQESPLSYEQYF
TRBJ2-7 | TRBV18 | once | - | TGTGCCAGCTCACCGGGCAGACACTACGAGCAGTACTTC | CASSPGRHYEQYF